This TCR beta chain was captured in a study of regulatory dendritic cells for organ transplantation. V was cut by 6 bases and J by 3 bases, with 17 bases left in between. The CDR3 loop spans 16 amino acids. Looked up from germline, CDR1 is LGHNA and CDR2 is YSLEER. Here immunoSEQ multiplex PCR was the method, and the copy in TCRdb shows in-frame clones only, minus some. The data hold tens of thousands of clones, with approximately 86% observed a single time. This chain connects TRBV4-3 to TRBJ2-2, with a weak D call TRBD1 (7 bases). This receptor was obtained from a human donor in good health. Sequenced: naive CD8+ T cells from blood. Indicated subset: CD45RA+ naive T cells. The CDR3 DNA reads TGCGCCAGCAGTCTGTACAGGGGAGGAGACACCGGGGAGCTGTTTTTT. It yields the protein CASSLYRGGDTGELFF.